The entry below gives a single T cell receptor (beta chain) sequence along with its context. Its matching antigen is unknown. Being one base from a much bigger clone, this may be a read error. Germline V gene sequence: CDR1 LGHNT, CDR2 FRNRAP. Trimming left V 7 bases short and J 2 bases short, with 21 bases between. The CDR3 sequence is 16 residues long. The TCR beta library used iRepertoire HTBI primers with Arm-PCR amplification of CDR3. Each CDR3 protein is one row after TCRdb ran MiXCR on the multiplex PCR reads. The sample includes 300,000 to 400,000 distinct CDR3 sequences, 15% to 20% seen only once; the top ten take less than 40%. The time point here: newly diagnosed GD, antithyroid drugs for less than 3 months. PBMC-extracted RNA yielded the TCR library. The source of the sample is a study of regulatory T cells in long-lasting Graves disease. Study-wide findings and caveats: The study found TRBV28, TRBJ1-2 and TRBJ2-5 favored in persistent disease.

The specimen comprised peripheral blood mononuclear cells (PBMCs), sampled at new diagnosis, from a patient treated with antithyroid drugs. The receptor comes from a female donor with Graves disease. This rearrangement joins TRBV12-5 to TRBJ2-7, with TRBD2 as a possible D gene (7 bases). The CDR3: CASVLMAGAVTYEQYF. In DNA form, the CDR3 reads TGTGCTAGTGTCCTCATGGCGGGGGCCGTTACCTACGAGCAGTACTTC.